Only a few counts were recorded for the clone carrying this T cell receptor (beta chain). This specimen belongs to a study of T cells in Graves' hyperthyroidism and ophthalmopathy. The investigators amplified TCR beta CDR3 regions from RNA transcripts. When the TCR CDR3 underwent first-round RT-PCR, the HTBI primer set was used. TCRdb called the multiplex PCR reads again in MiXCR, with one record for every CDR3 protein. The data hold about 640,000 distinct CDR3 sequences, with roughly 15% observed a single time. The CDR3 has 16 residues. The junction had 6 bases not matched to a gene; V was cut back by 2 bases and J by 1 base. Per the germline V gene, CDR1 is SGHRS and CDR2 is YFSETQ. Used for diagnoses were clinical symptoms, serum thyroxine and TRAb, thyroid ultrasound and orbital computed tomography.

This sequence joins TRBV5-1 and TRBJ1-3; TRBD1 aligns across 7 bases. This sequence originates from a woman in her fifties or sixties with Graves' ophthalmopathy. Sequencing input: blood. The DNA for the CDR3 is TGCGCCAGCAGCTTCGAACAGGGGTTATCTGGAAACACCATATATTTT. The encoded protein is CASSFEQGLSGNTIYF.